These 27 T cell receptor beta chains originate from one sample sequenced in a study of shared clonotypes between healthy human individuals. Repertoires were generated with immunoSEQ multiplex PCR, while TCRdb's copy carries only in-frame clones and drops some. Of fewer than 850,000 clones in the sample, approximately 96% were seen once. CD45RO-negative CD8 cells positively selected for CCR7 made up the naive population, which excluded terminally differentiated effector memory CD45RA+ cells. The sequencing input was naive CD8+ T cells sorted from blood. The receptors come from a man aged 25 to 40 in good health.

This chain connects TRBV7-2 to TRBJ2-7, with 9 bases identical to TRBD1. With V trimmed by 5 bases and J by 0 bases, 8 bases remained unmatched. The CDR3 has 16 amino acids. Per the germline V gene, CDR1 is SGHTA and CDR2 is FQGNSA. The CDR3: CASSGGTGSSSYEQYF. For the CDR3, the DNA is TGTGCCAGCAGCGGGGGGACAGGGTCTAGCTCCTACGAGCAGTACTTC.

The chain combines TRBV9 with TRBJ2-2; D unresolved. This CDR3 has 17 amino acids. V lost 3 bases and J lost 2, with 17 bases in between. The germline CDR1 and CDR2 sequences are SGDLS and YYNGEE. CDR3 loop: CASSAPSGLVNTGELFF. In DNA form, the CDR3 reads TGTGCCAGCAGCGCCCCCTCCGGTCTGGTTAACACCGGGGAGCTGTTTTTT.

The chain links TRBV27 to TRBJ2-1; D is ambiguous. V was trimmed by 6 bases and J by 6 bases, leaving 12 bases between them. The CDR3 totals 13 residues. Germline loops: CDR1 MNHEY, CDR2 SMNVEV (reference sequence). This chain's CDR3 is CASSLIPVNEQFF. CDR3 DNA sequence: TGTGCCAGCAGCCTAATCCCGGTCAATGAGCAGTTCTTC.

V and J are TRBV6-1 and TRBJ1-3; TRBD1 agrees at 7 bases. The CDR3 totals 16 residues. With V trimmed by 4 bases and J by 0 bases, 6 bases remained unmatched. Per germline, CDR1 MNHNS and CDR2 SASEGT. The chain's CDR3 is CASSGMDRSSGNTIYF. The CDR3 coding sequence is TGTGCCAGCAGTGGAATGGACAGGTCCTCTGGAAACACCATATATTTT.

The chain couples TRBV10-3 to TRBJ2-7; D unclear. CDR1 is ENHRY, CDR2 SYGVKD, per germline. The CDR3 length is 15 residues. V lost 11 bases, J lost 0 bases, and 20 bases lay in between. The CDR3 bases are TGTGCCCTCCAAGAACCCCTTCCGAGCTCCTACGAGCAGTACTTC. Translation gives CALQEPLPSSYEQYF.

The CDR3 sequence: CASRTSDREQETQYF. The CDR3 nucleotides are TGCGCCAGCAGAACATCGGACAGGGAACAAGAGACCCAGTACTTC. V usage is TRBV5-1 and J usage is TRBJ2-5; 8 nucleotides match TRBD1. This CDR3 is built from 15 residues. The V gene's germline CDR1 is SGHRS and CDR2 YFSETQ. V trimming: 5 bases; J trimming: 2 bases; junction bases outside the gene matches: 8. The full variable domain, rest sourced from reference TRBV5-1 and TRBJ2-5, is KAGVTQTPRYLIKTRGQQVTLSCSPISGHRSVSWYQQTPGQGLQFLFEYFSETQRNKGNFPGRFSGRQFSNSRSEMNVSTLELGDSALYLCASRTSDREQETQYFGPGTRLLVL.

This chain joins TRBV27 and TRBJ2-1; 9 nucleotides align to TRBD1. In germline, CDR1 is MNHEY, CDR2 SMNVEV (reference sequence). Trimming cost V 6 bases and J 8 bases; bases outside gene matches: 11. CDR3 size: 15 residues. The CDR3 region is CASSTIPGQGYEQFF. The CDR3 DNA reads TGTGCCAGCAGCACTATACCGGGACAGGGCTATGAGCAGTTCTTC.

The chain is built from TRBV10-3 and TRBJ2-5, with D hard to call. The CDR3 spans 12 residues. The germline V gene encodes CDR1 ENHRY and CDR2 SYGVKD. The V end lost 7 bases, the J end lost 2 bases, and 8 bases lay between the germline ends. The CDR3 sequence: CAIKDPQETQYF. CDR3 nucleotides: TGTGCCATCAAGGATCCACAAGAGACCCAGTACTTC.

The chain couples TRBV7-9 to TRBJ2-7; possibly TRBD1 for D (5 bases). From germline, CDR1 is SEHNR and CDR2 FQNEAQ (reference sequence). Trimming took off 5 bases at V and 7 bases at J, with 18 bases between the two ends. This CDR3 region has 14 residues. CDR3 in amino acids: CASSRSVSRVEQYF. CDR3 bases: TGTGCCAGCAGCCGAAGTGTCTCCAGGGTGGAGCAGTACTTC.

The chain links TRBV11-2 to TRBJ2-7, with D maybe TRBD2 (6 bases). CDR1 is SGHAT, CDR2 FQNNGV, per germline. This CDR3 has 17 residues. The V and J ends lost 5 bases and 3 bases respectively, with 23 bases between them. Written as DNA, the CDR3 is TGTGCCAGCAGCGCCCCGGGGCTAGCGACCCCTTACTACGAGCAGTACTTC. Encoded protein: CASSAPGLATPYYEQYF.

As regards this clone: This sample includes further DNA sequences coding for the same CDR3. The chain combines TRBV9 with TRBJ2-7, with 7 bases lining up with TRBD2. Germline V gene sequence: CDR1 SGDLS, CDR2 YYNGEE. V shed 0 bases and J 2 bases; nucleotides not matched to a gene: 5. The CDR3 is 15 amino acids. The CDR3 loop is CASSVGASGTYEQYF. CDR3 DNA: TGTGCCAGCAGCGTAGGTGCTAGCGGAACCTACGAGCAGTACTTC.

The chain is built from TRBV9 and TRBJ2-5; no reliable D call. Between the trimmed V and J ends, which lost 0 bases and 0 bases, there was a span of 3 bases. The CDR3 spans 13 residues. Germline V gene sequence: CDR1 SGDLS, CDR2 YYNGEE. As DNA, the CDR3 is TGTGCCAGCAGCGTAGATGACCAAGAGACCCAGTACTTC. It translates to CASSVDDQETQYF.

V and J are TRBV7-8 and TRBJ2-7, with D perhaps given as TRBD1 or TRBD2 (5 bases each). The CDR3 has 15 amino acids. CDR1 and CDR2 from the germline V gene are SGHVS and FQNEAQ. V was pared by 4 bases and J by 2 bases, with 15 bases between. This CDR3 is CASSSEAGRAYEQYF. The CDR3 nucleotides read TGTGCCAGCAGCTCAGAGGCAGGGAGAGCCTACGAGCAGTACTTC.

The chain employs TRBV9 and TRBJ2-1; D gene unclear. Germline CDR1 reads SGDLS; CDR2 reads YYNGEE. V shed 3 bases and J shed 8 bases, with 9 bases lying between them. This CDR3 is built from 12 residues. CDR3 amino acids: CASSADLDEQFF. The CDR3 DNA follows: TGTGCCAGCAGCGCAGACTTGGATGAGCAGTTCTTC. The full variable domain, in which reference TRBV9 and TRBJ2-1 provide the parts outside the CDR3, is DSGVTQTPKHLITATGQRVTLRCSPRSGDLSVYWYQQSLDQGLQFLIQYYNGEERAKGNILERFSAQQFPDLHSELNLSSLELGDSALYFCASSADLDEQFFGPGTRLTVL.

V and J are TRBV5-1 and TRBJ1-1, with 9 bases fitting TRBD1. The CDR3 totals 15 residues. The ends lost 4 bases at V and 5 bases at J; junction bases unmatched: 9. The germline CDR1 and CDR2 sequences are SGHRS and YFSETQ. The CDR3 DNA follows: TGCGCCAGCAGCACGATGGGACAGGGTCGGACTGAAGCTTTCTTT. Translating it yields CASSTMGQGRTEAFF.

This rearrangement joins TRBV11-3 to TRBJ2-7; D uncertain. Trimming left V 5 bases short and J 0 bases short, with 8 bases between. The V gene's germline CDR1 is SGHNT and CDR2 YENEEA. This CDR3 spans 13 amino acids. Here the CDR3 reads CASSETISYEQYF. Here the CDR3 DNA reads TGTGCCAGCAGCGAGACGATCTCCTACGAGCAGTACTTC.

The CDR3 loop reads CASSEGLAGMDEQFF. The CDR3 region has the DNA TGTGCCAGCAGCGAGGGACTAGCGGGAATGGATGAGCAGTTCTTC. V and J are TRBV9 and TRBJ2-1; TRBD2 agrees at 13 bases. With V trimmed by 3 bases and J by 8 bases, 5 bases remained unmatched. The CDR3 has 15 amino acids. Germline V gives CDR1 SGDLS, CDR2 YYNGEE.

The rearrangement joins TRBV4-1 to TRBJ1-1, with a weak D call TRBD1 (5 bases). This CDR3 region has 15 residues. CDR1 MGHRA and CDR2 YSYEKL come from the germline V gene. Trimming removed 0 bases at V and 2 bases at J, with 10 bases between. The CDR3 sequence is CASSQDGTRNTEAFF. Here the CDR3 DNA reads TGCGCCAGCAGCCAAGATGGGACCCGAAACACTGAAGCTTTCTTT.

This chain links TRBV5-1 with TRBJ2-7; D is unclear. The CDR3 contains 14 residues. V was shortened by 0 bases and J by 2 bases, with 9 bases between the two germline ends. Germline values: CDR1 SGHRS, CDR2 YFSETQ. The DNA for the CDR3 is TGCGCCAGCAGCTTGGCCTATGGGCCCTACGAGCAGTACTTC. Translation gives CASSLAYGPYEQYF.

V usage is TRBV9 and J usage is TRBJ2-1; D tentatively fits TRBD1 or TRBD2 (5 bases each). V was shortened by 2 bases and J by 0 bases, with 12 bases between the two germline ends. There are 16 residues in the CDR3. Germline assignment: CDR1 SGDLS and CDR2 YYNGEE. The CDR3 nucleotides read TGTGCCAGCAGCGTTGGGGCGGGTAGCTCCTACAATGAGCAGTTCTTC. Translating it yields CASSVGAGSSYNEQFF.

This clone was found once. J is TRBJ2-1 and V is TRBV6-5; either TRBD1 or TRBD2 may fit D (5 bases each). Trimming removed 11 bases from V and 6 bases from J, with 11 bases in between. Germline V gene sequence: CDR1 MNHEY, CDR2 SVGAGI. CDR3 size: 11 residues. As DNA, the CDR3 is TGTGCCGGGGGACGGGGCAATGAGCAGTTCTTC. Protein sequence: CAGGRGNEQFF.

The rearrangement joins TRBV28 to TRBJ2-6; a possible D gene is TRBD1 (6 bases). Germline CDR1 reads MDHEN; CDR2 reads SYDVKM. Deletions cut 4 bases from V and 0 bases from J, with 13 bases between. The CDR3 is 17 amino acids. CDR3 nucleotides: TGTGCCAGCAGTTCACAGGGTAGTCACTCTGGGGCCAACGTCCTGACTTTC. It encodes CASSSQGSHSGANVLTF.

The chain uses TRBV19 and TRBJ2-7; TRBD1 agrees at 9 bases. Per germline, CDR1 LNHDA and CDR2 SQIVND (reference sequence). The CDR3 totals 14 residues. J lost 3 bases, V lost 10 bases, and 10 bases had no gene match. Written as DNA, the CDR3 is TGTGCCACGGCTCCCGGGACAGGGTTCTACGAGCAGTACTTC. It encodes CATAPGTGFYEQYF.

This chain links TRBV4-1 with TRBJ2-1; D gene unclear. Germline V gene lookup returns CDR1 MGHRA and CDR2 YSYEKL. The CDR3 is made up of 14 amino acids. The ends were cut back, 5 bases at V and 0 bases at J, with 8 bases in the middle. CDR3: CASSFPASYNEQFF. CDR3 nucleotides: TGCGCCAGCAGCTTTCCGGCCTCCTACAATGAGCAGTTCTTC.

This sequence joins TRBV4-1 and TRBJ1-4; no definite D call. CDR1 is MGHRA, CDR2 YSYEKL, per germline. The V gene lost 4 bases and the J gene lost 8 bases, with 8 bases spanning the gap. The CDR3 extends over 12 amino acids. The CDR3, as DNA: TGCGCCAGCAGCCTTCCGCGAGAAAAACTGTTTTTT. Its translation: CASSLPREKLFF.

The gene calls are TRBV7-9 and TRBJ2-5, with a weak D call TRBD2 (6 bases). The CDR3 is 16 residues long. Trimming removed 5 bases at V and 5 bases at J, with 21 bases between. The germline gives CDR1 SEHNR, CDR2 FQNEAQ (reference sequence). CDR3 sequence reads: CASSPPPGGAPETQYF. For the CDR3, the DNA is TGTGCCAGCAGCCCACCCCCTGGCGGGGCCCCGGAGACCCAGTACTTC.

V gene TRBV6-5 combines with J gene TRBJ2-1, with 7 bases identical to TRBD2. V lost 4 bases, J lost 0 bases, and 6 bases stayed unmatched. The CDR3 sequence is 16 residues long. The V gene's germline CDR1 is MNHEY and CDR2 SVGAGI. This CDR3 is CASSLLASSSYNEQFF. CDR3 DNA: TGTGCCAGCAGTTTACTAGCGTCGAGCTCCTACAATGAGCAGTTCTTC.